The clone carrying this T cell receptor beta chain was seen just once. The data were obtained in a study of control samples from healthy donors and cancer patients. Data came from immunoSEQ multiplex PCR; TCRdb stores just in-frame clones and leaves some out. The profile shows about 130,000 clones, approximately 92% of them singletons. Germline V gives CDR1 DFQATT, CDR2 SNEGSKA (reference sequence). This CDR3 is built from 15 residues. Trimming removed 3 bases from V and 0 bases from J; junction bases left unmatched: 6. This chain connects TRBV20-1 to TRBJ2-3, with TRBD1 matching over 7 bases. The source of this sequence is a man aged 18 to 29 in good health. Specimen: blood. The CDR3 is CSASLRDSSTDTQYF. For the CDR3, the DNA is TGCAGTGCTAGTTTAAGGGACAGCAGCACAGATACGCAGTATTTT.